This T cell receptor (beta chain) is drawn from a study of blood T cells in healthy people across ages. Looking at the study overall: The capture of about one barcoded beta molecule per two T cells was achieved by template switching. Study-wide results and caveats: Naive CD4+ cells and diversity were both higher in long-lived donors than in aged donors.

A word on this clonotype: Its antigen remains unidentified.

Every participating donor contributed approximately 9.5 milliliters of peripheral blood through a draw. V shed 5 bases and J 5 bases; nucleotides not matched to a gene: 8. The CDR3 loop spans 14 amino acids. Germline assignment: CDR1 SGHTA and CDR2 FQGNSA. Through a sample-barcoded 5' primer and a J-beta primer mix, a second PCR was run for about 7 to 12 cycles. TCRdb called the 5' RACE reads again in MiXCR, with one record for every CDR3 protein. The data show roughly 700,000 distinct CDR3 sequences, roughly 32% seen once. Sequencing was done on a sample of blood. V is TRBV7-2 and J is TRBJ2-7, with TRBD1 identical over 8 bases. The source of this sequence is an elderly woman in good health. CDR3 region: CASSPWTGSHEQYF. Here the CDR3 DNA reads TGTGCCAGCAGCCCCTGGACAGGGTCACACGAGCAGTACTTC.